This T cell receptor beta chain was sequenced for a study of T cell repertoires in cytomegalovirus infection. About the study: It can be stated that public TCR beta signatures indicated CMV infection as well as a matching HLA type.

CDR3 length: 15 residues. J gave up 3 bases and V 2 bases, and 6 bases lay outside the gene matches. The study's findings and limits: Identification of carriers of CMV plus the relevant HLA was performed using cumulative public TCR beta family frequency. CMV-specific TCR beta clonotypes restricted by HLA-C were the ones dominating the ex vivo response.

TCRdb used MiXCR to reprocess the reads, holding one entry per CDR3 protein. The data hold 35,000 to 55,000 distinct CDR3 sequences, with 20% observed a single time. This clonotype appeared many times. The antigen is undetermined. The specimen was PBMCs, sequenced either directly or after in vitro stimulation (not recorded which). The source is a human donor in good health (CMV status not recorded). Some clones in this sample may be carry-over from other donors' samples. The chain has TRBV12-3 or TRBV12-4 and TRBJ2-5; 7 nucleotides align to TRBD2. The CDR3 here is CASSLTARGEETQYF. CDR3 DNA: TGTGCCAGCAGTTTAACGGCTCGGGGGGAAGAGACCCAGTACTTC.